A selection of T cell receptor beta chains follows, all from one sample in a study of blood T cell repertoires in COVID-19. The assay was immunoSEQ multiplex PCR, and TCRdb's table has in-frame clones only and misses some. The repertoire holds a few hundred thousand clones, with over 75% as singletons. Sample: PBMCs or T cells enriched from blood (not recorded which). The receptors come from a woman aged 18-35 years who had recovered from COVID-19. The CDR3 runs from the conserved cysteine through the conserved F or W. The order of the fields is D gene, clone size, J gene, V gene, CDR3 protein, CDR3 DNA. The D gene is left open where the match is weak. Size tells how often a clone was seen (once, few, many) or the class of an expanded clone, and some rows leave it out.

NA	NA	TRBJ2-3	TRBV28	CASSSHGVGTDTQYF	TGTGCCAGCTCCAGTCACGGGGTAGGGACAGATACGCAGTATTTT
NA	NA	TRBJ2-5	TRBV18	CASSPGRETQYF	TGTGCCAGCTCACCAGGTCGGGAGACCCAGTACTTC
TRBD2	NA	TRBJ2-7	TRBV2	CASRLMGGGGYEQYF	TGTGCCAGCAGACTGATGGGCGGGGGGGGTTACGAGCAGTACTTC
TRBD1	NA	TRBJ1-5	TRBV28	CASSLTGYNQPQHF	TGTGCCAGCAGTTTGACAGGGTACAATCAGCCCCAGCATTTT
NA	few	TRBJ1-1	TRBV12-3/TRBV12-4	CASSYQANTEAFF	TGTGCCAGCAGTTATCAAGCCAACACTGAAGCTTTCTTT
TRBD1	once	TRBJ2-6	TRBV19	CASSMARTGSSGANVLTF	TGTGCCAGTAGTATGGCCCGGACAGGGAGCTCTGGGGCCAACGTCCTGACTTTC
NA	NA	TRBJ2-7	TRBV5-1	CASSPAGTGFSGQYF	TGCGCCAGCAGCCCTGCTGGGACTGGCTTTTCTGGGCAGTACTTC
TRBD2	NA	TRBJ2-5	TRBV11-3	CASSSGTSGSPFQETQYF	TGTGCCAGCAGCTCCGGGACTAGCGGGTCCCCTTTTCAAGAGACCCAGTACTTC
NA	few	TRBJ1-1	TRBV5-1	CASSLQGQDTEAFF	TGCGCCAGCAGCTTACAGGGCCAGGACACTGAAGCTTTCTTT
TRBD2	NA	TRBJ2-3	TRBV29-1	CSVEDRGLGFADTQYF	TGCAGCGTTGAAGATCGGGGACTAGGGTTTGCAGATACGCAGTATTTT
NA	NA	TRBJ1-2	TRBV13	CASSLAGEIGGYTF	TGTGCCAGCAGCTTAGCAGGGGAAATTGGTGGCTACACCTTC
NA	NA	TRBJ1-6	TRBV6-1	CASSVRRGNQPRPLHF	TGTGCCAGCAGTGTAAGAAGGGGCAATCAGCCTAGGCCCCTCCACTTT
NA	NA	TRBJ1-3	TRBV9	CASSVEGVAGNTIYF	TGTGCCAGCAGCGTAGAAGGGGTAGCTGGAAACACCATATATTTT
NA	few	TRBJ1-5	TRBV19	CASSGVGYGGQPQHF	TGTGCCAGTAGTGGGGTAGGGTACGGGGGACAGCCCCAGCATTTT
NA	few	TRBJ1-2	TRBV29-1	CSVEDMGYYGYTF	TGCAGCGTTGAAGATATGGGCTACTATGGCTACACCTTC
NA	NA	TRBJ2-7	TRBV19	CASSPHPQGVEQYF	TGTGCCAGTAGCCCTCACCCGCAAGGAGTCGAGCAGTACTTC
NA	NA	TRBJ1-4	TRBV28	CASSHQQTTNEKLFF	TGTGCCAGCAGCCACCAACAGACAACTAATGAAAAACTGTTTTTT
NA	NA	TRBJ1-1	TRBV5-4	CASSLESGRTEAFF	TGTGCCAGCAGCTTGGAATCAGGGCGCACTGAAGCTTTCTTT
NA	NA	TRBJ1-2	TRBV7-9	CASSPGPQGVSGYTF	TGTGCCAGCAGCCCAGGACCACAGGGAGTGAGCGGCTACACCTTC
NA	NA	TRBJ1-3	TRBV19	CASSSGTSGNTIYF	TGTGCCAGTAGTAGCGGGACTTCTGGAAACACCATATATTTT
NA	NA	TRBJ2-1	TRBV12-3/TRBV12-4	CASSPGRDNEQFF	TGTGCCAGCAGCCCCGGCAGGGACAATGAGCAGTTCTTC
NA	once	TRBJ1-1	TRBV6-5	CASSYEEGLGPGEAFF	TGTGCCAGCAGTTACGAGGAGGGTCTGGGGCCCGGTGAAGCTTTCTTT
TRBD1	NA	TRBJ1-1	TRBV24-1	CATSEPGTGREDTEAFF	TGTGCCACCAGTGAACCCGGGACAGGGCGTGAGGACACTGAAGCTTTCTTT
NA	NA	TRBJ2-2	TRBV11-2	CASTSRVRGNTGELFF	TGTGCCAGCACCAGTCGGGTGCGGGGAAACACCGGGGAGCTGTTTTTT
NA	NA	TRBJ2-3	TRBV2	CADSASGSDTQYF	TGTGCCGACAGCGCGTCAGGGTCAGATACGCAGTATTTT